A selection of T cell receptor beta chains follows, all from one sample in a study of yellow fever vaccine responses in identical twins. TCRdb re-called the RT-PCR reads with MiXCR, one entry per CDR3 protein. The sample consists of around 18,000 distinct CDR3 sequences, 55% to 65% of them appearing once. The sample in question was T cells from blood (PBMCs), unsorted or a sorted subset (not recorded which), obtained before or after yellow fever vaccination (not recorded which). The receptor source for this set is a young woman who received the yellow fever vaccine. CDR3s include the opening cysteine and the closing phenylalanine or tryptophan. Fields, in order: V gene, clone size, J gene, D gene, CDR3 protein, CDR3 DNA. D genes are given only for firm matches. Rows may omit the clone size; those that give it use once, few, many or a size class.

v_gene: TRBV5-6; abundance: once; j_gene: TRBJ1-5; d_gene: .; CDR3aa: CASSLGLGRGSNQPQHF; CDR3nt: TGTGCCAGCAGCTTGGGGCTCGGACGTGGTAGCAATCAGCCCCAGCATTTT
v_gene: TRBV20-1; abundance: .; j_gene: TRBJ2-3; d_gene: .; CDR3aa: CSARDYHEATDTQYF; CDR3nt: TGCAGTGCTAGAGATTACCACGAGGCCACAGATACGCAGTATTTT
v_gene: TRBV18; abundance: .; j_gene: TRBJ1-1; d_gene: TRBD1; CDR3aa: CASSPRGTGARSEAFF; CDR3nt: TGTGCCAGCTCACCACGAGGGACAGGCGCCCGTAGTGAAGCTTTCTTT
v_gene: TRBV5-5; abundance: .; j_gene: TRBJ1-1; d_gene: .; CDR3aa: CASRPRGSTEAFF; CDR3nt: TGTGCCAGCAGGCCAAGGGGATCGACTGAAGCTTTCTTT
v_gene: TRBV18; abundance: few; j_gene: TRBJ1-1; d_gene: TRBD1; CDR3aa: CASSPRQGQTEAFF; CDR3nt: TGTGCCAGCTCCCCTCGACAGGGTCAGACTGAAGCTTTCTTT
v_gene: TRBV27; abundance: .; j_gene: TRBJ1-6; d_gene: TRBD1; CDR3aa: CASSLSGDRGTSPLHF; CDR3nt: TGTGCCAGCAGTTTATCGGGGGACAGGGGGACTTCACCCCTCCACTTT
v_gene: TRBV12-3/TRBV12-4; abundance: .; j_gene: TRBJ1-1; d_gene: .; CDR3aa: CASSLDGGNTEAFF; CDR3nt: TGTGCCAGCAGTTTAGACGGGGGGAACACTGAAGCTTTCTTT
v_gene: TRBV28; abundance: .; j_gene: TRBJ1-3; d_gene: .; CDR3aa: CASRVSGPSGNTIYF; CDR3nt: TGTGCCAGCAGGGTGTCTGGGCCCTCTGGAAACACCATATATTTT
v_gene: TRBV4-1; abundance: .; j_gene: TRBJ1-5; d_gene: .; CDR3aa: CASSQRLAYNQPQHF; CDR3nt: TGCGCCAGCAGCCAAAGGTTAGCTTACAATCAGCCCCAGCATTTT
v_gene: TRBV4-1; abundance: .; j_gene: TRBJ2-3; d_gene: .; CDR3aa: CASSQDRVPTDTQYF; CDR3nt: TGCGCCAGCAGCCAAGATCGGGTCCCCACAGATACGCAGTATTTT
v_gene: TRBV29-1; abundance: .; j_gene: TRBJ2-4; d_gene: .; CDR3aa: CSVGHLDIQYF; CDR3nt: TGCAGCGTTGGACATTTGGACATTCAGTACTTC
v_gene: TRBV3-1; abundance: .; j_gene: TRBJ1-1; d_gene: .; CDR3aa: CASSQVGDAAAFF; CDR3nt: TGTGCCAGCAGCCAAGTCGGGGACGCCGCCGCTTTCTTT
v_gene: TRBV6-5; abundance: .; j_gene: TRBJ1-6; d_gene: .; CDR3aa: CASSDSTANNSPLHF; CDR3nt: TGTGCCAGCAGTGACTCGACAGCGAATAATTCACCCCTCCACTTT
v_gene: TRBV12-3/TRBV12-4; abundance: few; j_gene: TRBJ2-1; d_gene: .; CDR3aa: CASSGDFRYNEQFF; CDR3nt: TGTGCCAGCAGCGGGGACTTCAGATACAATGAGCAGTTCTTC
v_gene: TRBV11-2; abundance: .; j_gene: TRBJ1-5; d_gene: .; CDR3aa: CASSLSGGSQPQHF; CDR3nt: TGTGCCAGCAGCCTGTCTGGGGGATCTCAGCCCCAGCATTTT
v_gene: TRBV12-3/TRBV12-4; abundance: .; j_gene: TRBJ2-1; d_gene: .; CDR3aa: CASRRYNEQFF; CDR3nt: TGTGCCAGCAGGCGATACAATGAGCAGTTCTTC
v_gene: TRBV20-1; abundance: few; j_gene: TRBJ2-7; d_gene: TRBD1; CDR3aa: CSATRDSRYEQYF; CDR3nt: TGCAGTGCGACCCGGGACAGCCGATACGAGCAGTACTTC
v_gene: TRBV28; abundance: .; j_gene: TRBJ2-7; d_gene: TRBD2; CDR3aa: CASSFGRGATYEQYF; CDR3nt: TGTGCCAGCAGTTTCGGGAGGGGGGCTACCTACGAGCAGTACTTC
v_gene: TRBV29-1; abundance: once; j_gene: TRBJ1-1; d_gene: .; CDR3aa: CSAGSVNTEAFF; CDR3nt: TGCAGCGCCGGGTCTGTAAACACTGAAGCTTTCTTT
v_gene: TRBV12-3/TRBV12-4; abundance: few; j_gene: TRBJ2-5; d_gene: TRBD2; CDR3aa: CASSLAGPQETQYF; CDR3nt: TGTGCCAGCAGTCTAGCGGGACCCCAAGAGACCCAGTACTTC
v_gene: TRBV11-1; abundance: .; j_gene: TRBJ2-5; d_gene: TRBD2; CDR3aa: CASSLGLAGVETQYF; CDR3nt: TGTGCCAGCAGCCTGGGACTAGCGGGAGTGGAGACCCAGTACTTC
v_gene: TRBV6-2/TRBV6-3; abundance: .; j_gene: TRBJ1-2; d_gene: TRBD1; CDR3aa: CASSSSPPGQGYKLGGYTF; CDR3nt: TGTGCCAGCAGTTCCTCTCCTCCGGGACAGGGGTATAAGCTTGGTGGCTACACCTTC
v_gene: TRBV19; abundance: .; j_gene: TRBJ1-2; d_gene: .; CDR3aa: CASSLRAAIANYGYTF; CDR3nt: TGTGCCAGTAGCTTGCGGGCAGCCATCGCCAACTATGGCTACACCTTC
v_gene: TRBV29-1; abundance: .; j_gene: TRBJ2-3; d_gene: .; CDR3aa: CSPSGEVATSTDTQYF; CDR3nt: TGCAGCCCCTCCGGGGAAGTAGCGACTAGCACAGATACGCAGTATTTT
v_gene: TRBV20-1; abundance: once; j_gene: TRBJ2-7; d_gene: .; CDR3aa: CSASRDYEQYF; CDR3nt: TGCAGTGCTAGCAGGGACTACGAGCAGTACTTC
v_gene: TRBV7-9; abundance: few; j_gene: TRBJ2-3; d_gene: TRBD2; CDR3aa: CASSFGLDFTDTQYF; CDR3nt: TGTGCCAGCAGCTTCGGACTAGACTTCACAGATACGCAGTATTTT
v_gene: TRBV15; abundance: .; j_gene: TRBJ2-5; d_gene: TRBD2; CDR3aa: CATSSRTGGTQETQYF; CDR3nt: TGTGCCACCAGCAGCCGCACGGGGGGAACCCAAGAGACCCAGTACTTC
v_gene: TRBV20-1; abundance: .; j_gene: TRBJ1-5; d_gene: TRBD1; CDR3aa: CSAGEDRVGQPQHF; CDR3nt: TGCAGTGCTGGCGAGGACAGGGTGGGTCAGCCCCAGCATTTT
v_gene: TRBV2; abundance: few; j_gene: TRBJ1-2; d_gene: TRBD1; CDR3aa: CASSQGTGVGGYTF; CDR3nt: TGTGCCAGCAGTCAAGGGACAGGGGTGGGAGGCTACACCTTC
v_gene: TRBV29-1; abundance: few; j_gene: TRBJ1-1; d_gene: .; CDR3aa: CSVKYSLNTEAFF; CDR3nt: TGCAGCGTTAAATATAGCTTGAACACTGAAGCTTTCTTT
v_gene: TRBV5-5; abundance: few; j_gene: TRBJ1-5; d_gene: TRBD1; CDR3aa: CASKRDRDSNQPQHF; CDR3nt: TGTGCCAGCAAGAGGGACAGGGATAGCAATCAGCCCCAGCATTTT
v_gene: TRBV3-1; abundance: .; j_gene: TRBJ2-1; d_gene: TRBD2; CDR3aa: CASSRLADNNEQFF; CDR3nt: TGTGCCAGCAGTAGACTAGCGGACAACAATGAGCAGTTCTTC
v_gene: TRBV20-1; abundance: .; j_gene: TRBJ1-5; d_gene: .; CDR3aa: CSAQEWETRWSGGNQPQHF; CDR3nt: TGCAGTGCCCAAGAATGGGAGACAAGGTGGTCAGGGGGCAATCAGCCCCAGCATTTT
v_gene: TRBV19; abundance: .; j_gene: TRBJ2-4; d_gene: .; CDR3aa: CATDPGGAAKNIQYF; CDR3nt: TGTGCCACAGACCCCGGGGGTGCGGCCAAAAACATTCAGTACTTC
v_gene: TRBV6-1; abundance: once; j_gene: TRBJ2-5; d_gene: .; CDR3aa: CASRAPQETQYF; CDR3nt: TGTGCCAGCAGGGCCCCCCAAGAGACCCAGTACTTC
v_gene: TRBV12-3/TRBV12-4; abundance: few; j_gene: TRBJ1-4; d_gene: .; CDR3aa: CASSLGGGTEKLFF; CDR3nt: TGTGCCAGCAGTTTGGGAGGGGGTACTGAAAAACTGTTTTTT
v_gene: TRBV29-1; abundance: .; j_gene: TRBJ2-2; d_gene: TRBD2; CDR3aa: CSVGSGTSAAGELFF; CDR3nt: TGCAGCGTGGGCTCCGGGACTAGTGCCGCCGGGGAGCTGTTTTTT
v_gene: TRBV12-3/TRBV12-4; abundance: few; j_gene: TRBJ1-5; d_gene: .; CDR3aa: CASSRGGNQTQHF; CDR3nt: TGTGCCAGCAGTCGGGGGGGCAATCAGACCCAGCATTTT
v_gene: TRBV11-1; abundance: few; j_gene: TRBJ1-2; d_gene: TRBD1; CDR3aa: CASSGDRSAWRYGYTF; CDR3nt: TGTGCCAGCAGCGGGGACAGGTCGGCGTGGAGGTATGGCTACACCTTC
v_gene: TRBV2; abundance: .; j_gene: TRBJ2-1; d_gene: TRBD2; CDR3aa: CASSSQRGSYNEQFF; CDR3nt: TGTGCCAGCAGCAGCCAGCGGGGTTCCTACAATGAGCAGTTCTTC
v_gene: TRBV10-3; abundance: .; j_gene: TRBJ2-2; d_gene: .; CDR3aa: CAISESVVRGTGELFF; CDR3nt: TGTGCCATCAGTGAGTCGGTGGTCCGAGGCACCGGGGAGCTGTTTTTT
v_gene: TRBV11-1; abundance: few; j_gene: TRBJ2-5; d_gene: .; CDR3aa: CASSPPDQLTETQYF; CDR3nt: TGTGCCAGCAGCCCCCCCGACCAGCTTACCGAGACCCAGTACTTC
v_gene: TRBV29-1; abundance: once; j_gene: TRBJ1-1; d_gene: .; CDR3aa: CSTKRQHTEAFF; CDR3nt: TGCAGCACGAAGAGACAGCACACTGAAGCTTTCTTT
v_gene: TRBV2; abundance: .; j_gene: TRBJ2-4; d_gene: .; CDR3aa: CASSDWGTPSF; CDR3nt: TGTGCCAGCAGTGACTGGGGGACTCCCTCGTTC
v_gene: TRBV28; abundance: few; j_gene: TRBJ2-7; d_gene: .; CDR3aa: CASSLGYEQYF; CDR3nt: TGTGCCAGCAGTTTGGGATACGAGCAGTACTTC
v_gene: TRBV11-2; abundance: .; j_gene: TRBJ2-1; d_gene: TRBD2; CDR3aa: CASSLGTARGGNEQFF; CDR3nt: TGTGCCAGCAGCTTAGGTACTGCGCGGGGGGGAAATGAGCAGTTCTTC
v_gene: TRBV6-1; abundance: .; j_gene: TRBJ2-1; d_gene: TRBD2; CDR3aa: CASSGLAGAHNEQFF; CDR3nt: TGTGCCAGCAGCGGGCTAGCGGGAGCCCACAATGAGCAGTTCTTC
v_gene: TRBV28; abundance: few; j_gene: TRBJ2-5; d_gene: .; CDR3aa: CASSPRDAGVETQYF; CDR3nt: TGTGCCAGCAGTCCAAGGGACGCCGGAGTGGAGACCCAGTACTTC